The rows below give T cell receptor beta chains drawn from one sample of a study of cytomegalovirus exposure and HLA in healthy donors. The protocol was immunoSEQ multiplex PCR, while the TCRdb copy is restricted to in-frame clones and leaves out a portion. The sample has under 150,000 clones, and its top ten clones hold 1.5% to 2.5%. Sequencing was performed on PBMCs. The source of these receptors is a woman aged 55-75 years in good health and CMV-seronegative. Each CDR3 is given with its conserved first and last residue. The order of the fields is D gene, J gene, V gene, CDR3 DNA, CDR3 protein. D genes are given only for firm matches.

>-|TRBJ1-5|TRBV28
TGTGCCAGCAGGCAACAGGGTAGCAATCAGCCCCAGCATTTT
CASRQQGSNQPQHF
>TRBD2|TRBJ2-2|TRBV7-2
TGTGCCAGCAGCCCTGGACTAGCGGGAGCCACCGGGGAGCTGTTTTTT
CASSPGLAGATGELFF
>-|TRBJ1-1|TRBV27
TGTGCCAGCAGTTTTTACCCAGGTCAGGACACTGAAGCTTTCTTT
CASSFYPGQDTEAFF
>TRBD1|TRBJ2-7|TRBV9
TGTGCCAGCAGCGCGACAGGGGAACACTACGAGCAGTACTTC
CASSATGEHYEQYF
>TRBD2|TRBJ2-1|TRBV2
TGTGCCAGCAGTGGACCGGGGGGAAATGAGCAGTTCTTC
CASSGPGGNEQFF
>-|TRBJ2-5|TRBV5-4
TGTGCCAGCAGCTTGGGACAGGTGCTCCAAGAGACCCAGTACTTC
CASSLGQVLQETQYF
>TRBD1|TRBJ2-7|TRBV4-1
TGCGCCAGCAGCCAAGGGGCAGGGGGCTTCTACGAGCAGTACTTC
CASSQGAGGFYEQYF
>-|TRBJ1-6|TRBV9
TGTGCCAGCAGCGTAGAGGGAGGTTATAATTCACCCCTCCACTTT
CASSVEGGYNSPLHF
>-|TRBJ1-5|TRBV7-2
TGTGCCAGCAGCCTCCTGGGGGGGGCTTATCAGCCCCAGCATTTT
CASSLLGGAYQPQHF
>TRBD2|TRBJ2-5|TRBV2
TGTGCCAGTGGGGTAACCGGGACTAGCGGGGGGCCCCAAGAGACCCAGTACTTC
CASGVTGTSGGPQETQYF
>-|TRBJ2-7|TRBV28
TGTGCCAGCAGTTTTAACTACGAGCAGTACTTC
CASSFNYEQYF
>TRBD2|TRBJ2-3|TRBV13
TGTGCCAGCAGCCTCGTAGCGGGCGCCATCACAGATACGCAGTATTTT
CASSLVAGAITDTQYF
>TRBD1|TRBJ2-7|TRBV29-1
TGCAGCGTGGACAGGGGTCCCTACGAGCAGTACTTC
CSVDRGPYEQYF
>-|TRBJ1-3|TRBV27
TGTGCCAGCAGTTTCATAGGGGGGGCGAACACCATATATTTT
CASSFIGGANTIYF
>-|TRBJ2-1|TRBV19
TGTGCCAGTAGTGCCCCCCTTTCTAGTCCCTACAATGAGCAGTTCTTC
CASSAPLSSPYNEQFF